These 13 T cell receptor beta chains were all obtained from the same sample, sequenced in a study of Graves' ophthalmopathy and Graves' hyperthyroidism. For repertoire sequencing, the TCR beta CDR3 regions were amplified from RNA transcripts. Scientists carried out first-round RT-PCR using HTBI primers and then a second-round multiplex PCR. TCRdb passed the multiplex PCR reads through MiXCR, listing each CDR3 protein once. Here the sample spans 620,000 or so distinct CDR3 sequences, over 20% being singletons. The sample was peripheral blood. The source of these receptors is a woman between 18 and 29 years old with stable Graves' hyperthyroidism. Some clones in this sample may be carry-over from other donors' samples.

The CDR3 loop is CATHWGGGTEAFF. The CDR3 nucleotides are TGTGCCACCCACTGGGGGGGGGGCACTGAAGCTTTCTTT. The chain uses TRBV12-3 or TRBV12-4 and TRBJ1-1, with a tentative D call TRBD1 (5 bases). The CDR3 spans 13 residues. Trimming left V 10 bases short and J 4 bases short, with 16 bases between.

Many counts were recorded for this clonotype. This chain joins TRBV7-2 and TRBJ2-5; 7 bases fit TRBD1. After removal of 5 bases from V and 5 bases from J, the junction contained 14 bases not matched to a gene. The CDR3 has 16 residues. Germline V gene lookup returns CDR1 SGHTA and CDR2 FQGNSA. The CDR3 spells CASSPVGAGGWETQYF. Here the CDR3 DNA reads TGTGCCAGCAGCCCTGTCGGGGCAGGGGGATGGGAGACCCAGTACTTC.

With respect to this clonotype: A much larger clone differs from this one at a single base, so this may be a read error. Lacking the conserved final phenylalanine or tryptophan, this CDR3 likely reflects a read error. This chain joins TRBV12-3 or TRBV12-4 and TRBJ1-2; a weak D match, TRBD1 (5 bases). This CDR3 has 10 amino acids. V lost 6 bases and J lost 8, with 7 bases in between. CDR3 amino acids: CASRGLGYTV. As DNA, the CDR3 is TGTGCCAGCAGGGGGCTCGGCTACACCGTC.

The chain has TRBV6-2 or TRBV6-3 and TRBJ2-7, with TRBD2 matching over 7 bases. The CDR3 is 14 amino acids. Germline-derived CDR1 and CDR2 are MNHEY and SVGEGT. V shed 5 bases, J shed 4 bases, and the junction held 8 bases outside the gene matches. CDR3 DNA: TGTGCCAGCAGTGGCGGGAGTCCCTTGTACGAGCAGTACTTC. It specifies CASSGGSPLYEQYF.

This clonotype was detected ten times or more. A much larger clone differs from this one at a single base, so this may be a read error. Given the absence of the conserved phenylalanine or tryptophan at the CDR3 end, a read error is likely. The CDR3 bases are TGTGCCAGCAGGACTCACCTTGTTAACACTGAAGCTTTCCTT. This codes for CASRTHLVNTEAFL. The genes are TRBV12-3 or TRBV12-4 and TRBJ1-1; no definite D call. The V end lost 6 bases, the J end lost 2 bases, and 13 bases lay between the germline ends. CDR3 length: 14 residues.

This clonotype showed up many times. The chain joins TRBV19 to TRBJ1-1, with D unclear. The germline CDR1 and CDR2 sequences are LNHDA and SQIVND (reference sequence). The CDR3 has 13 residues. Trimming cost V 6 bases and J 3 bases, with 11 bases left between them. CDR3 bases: TGTGCCAGTAGAGCCTCTGGGGACACTGAAGCTTTCTTT. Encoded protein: CASRASGDTEAFF.

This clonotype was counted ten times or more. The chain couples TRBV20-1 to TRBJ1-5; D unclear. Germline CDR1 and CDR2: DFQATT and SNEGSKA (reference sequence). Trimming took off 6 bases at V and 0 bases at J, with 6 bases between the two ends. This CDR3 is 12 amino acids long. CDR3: CSAIDSNQPQHF. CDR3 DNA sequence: TGCAGTGCCATAGATAGCAATCAGCCCCAGCATTTT.

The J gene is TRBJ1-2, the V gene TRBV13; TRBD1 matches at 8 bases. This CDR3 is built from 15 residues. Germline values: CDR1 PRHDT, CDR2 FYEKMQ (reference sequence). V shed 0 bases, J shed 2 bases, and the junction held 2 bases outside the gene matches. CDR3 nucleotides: TGTGCCAGCAGCTTAGGCAGACAGGGGAACTATGGCTACACCTTC. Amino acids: CASSLGRQGNYGYTF.

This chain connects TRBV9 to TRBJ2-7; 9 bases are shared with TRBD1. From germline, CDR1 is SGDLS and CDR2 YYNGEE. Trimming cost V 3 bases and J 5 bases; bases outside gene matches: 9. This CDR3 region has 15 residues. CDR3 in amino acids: CASSGTGAEIHEQYF. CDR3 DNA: TGTGCCAGCAGCGGGACAGGGGCGGAAATCCACGAGCAGTACTTC.

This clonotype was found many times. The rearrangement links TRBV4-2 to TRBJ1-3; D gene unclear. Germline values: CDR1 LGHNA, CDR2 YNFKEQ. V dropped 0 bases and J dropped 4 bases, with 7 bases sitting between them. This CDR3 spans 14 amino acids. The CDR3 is CASSQELQGNTIYF. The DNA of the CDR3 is TGTGCCAGCAGCCAAGAGTTACAGGGAAACACCATATATTTT.

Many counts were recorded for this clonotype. The CDR3 DNA reads as TGTGCCAGCACCGGACTAGCGGGAGTATACGAGCAGTACTTC. Translating it yields CASTGLAGVYEQYF. The gene calls are TRBV6-1 and TRBJ2-7; 13 nucleotides line up with TRBD2. Germline lookup yields CDR1 MNHNS and CDR2 SASEGT. The CDR3 has 14 amino acids. J was trimmed by 4 bases and V by 7 bases; bases with no gene match: 4.

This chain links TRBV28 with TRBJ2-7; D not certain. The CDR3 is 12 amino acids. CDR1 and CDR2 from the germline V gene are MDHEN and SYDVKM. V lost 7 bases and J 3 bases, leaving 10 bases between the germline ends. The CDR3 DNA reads TGTGCCAGCATGATGGTTGGCTACGAGCAGTACTTC. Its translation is CASMMVGYEQYF.

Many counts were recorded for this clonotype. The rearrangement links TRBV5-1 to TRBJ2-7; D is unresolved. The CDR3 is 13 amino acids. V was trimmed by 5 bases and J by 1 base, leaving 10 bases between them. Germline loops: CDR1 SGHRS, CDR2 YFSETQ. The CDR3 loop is CASRERSSYEQYF. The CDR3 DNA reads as TGCGCCAGCAGAGAACGGTCATCCTACGAGCAGTACTTC. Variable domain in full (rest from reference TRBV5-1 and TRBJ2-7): KAGVTQTPRYLIKTRGQQVTLSCSPISGHRSVSWYQQTPGQGLQFLFEYFSETQRNKGNFPGRFSGRQFSNSRSEMNVSTLELGDSALYLCASRERSSYEQYFGPGTRLTVT.